The 11 T cell receptor beta chains below come from one sample, sequenced in a study of blood T cells in healthy people across ages. Together with a sample-barcoded 5' primer, a J-beta primer mix was included in a second PCR lasting roughly 6 to 12 cycles. Using its own MiXCR run on the 5' RACE reads, TCRdb lists one record per CDR3 protein. The sample has about 570,000 distinct CDR3 sequences, 25% to 30% seen once. The sequenced sample was blood. These receptors were taken from a woman aged 70-85 years in good health.

This chain connects TRBV2 to TRBJ2-2; 8 bases fit TRBD2. V gave up 8 bases and J gave up 6 bases; unmatched junction bases: 14. The CDR3 extends over 16 amino acids. Germline CDR1 SNHLY, CDR2 FYNNEI. The CDR3 region has the DNA TGTGCCAGCTCCCGGGGGGGCTTTGGCATCTCCGGGGAGCTGTTTTTT. Protein: CASSRGGFGISGELFF.

The J gene is TRBJ1-3, the V gene TRBV20-1, with no clear D. V was pared by 5 bases and J by 6 bases, with 14 bases between. The CDR3 extends over 13 amino acids. The germline CDR1 and CDR2 sequences are DFQATT and SNEGSKA (reference sequence). CDR3 sequence (DNA): TGCAGTGCTCTCTGGGGAGGTCCAAACACCATATATTTT. Amino acid sequence: CSALWGGPNTIYF.

The chain joins TRBV7-2 to TRBJ1-3; D uncertain. The CDR3 has 14 amino acids. Germline V gives CDR1 SGHTA, CDR2 FQGNSA. Trimming left V 4 bases short and J 1 base short, with 8 bases between. CDR3 coding DNA: TGTGCCAGCAGCTCAACAGTATCTGGAAACACCATATATTTT. It translates to CASSSTVSGNTIYF.

For this clonotype: A read error may account for a junction end that differs from germline. The J gene is TRBJ2-7, the V gene TRBV27; 7 nucleotides match TRBD1. Germline CDR1 reads MNHEY; CDR2 reads SMNVEV (reference sequence). The CDR3 is 15 amino acids. CDR3 protein: CASSLSRQGAYERYF. CDR3 DNA sequence: TGTGCCAGCAGTCTCTCCAGACAGGGAGCCTACGAGCGGTACTTC.

This clonotype occurred a few times. This rearrangement joins TRBV27 to TRBJ2-1; D is unclear. Germline loops: CDR1 MNHEY, CDR2 SMNVEV (reference sequence). Trimming left V 0 bases short and J 6 bases short, with 9 bases between. This CDR3 is 14 amino acids long. CDR3 DNA: TGTGCCAGCAGTTTATCGTCTTCCCTCAATGAGCAGTTCTTC. It specifies CASSLSSSLNEQFF.

The genes are TRBV14 and TRBJ2-7, with D possibly TRBD2 on 5 matching bases. This CDR3 comprises 16 residues. V lost 1 base to trimming and J lost 3 bases, with 16 bases between them. Germline CDR1 reads SGHDN; CDR2 reads FVKESK. DNA of the CDR3: TGTGCCAGCAGCCAAGGCGGAATCCCGGGGTTCTACGAGCAGTACTTC. It encodes CASSQGGIPGFYEQYF.

This clonotype was found once. The chain uses TRBV20-1 and TRBJ1-3; D unresolved. Trimming left V 6 bases short and J 0 bases short, with 15 bases between. The CDR3 is 15 residues long. Germline CDR1 DFQATT, CDR2 SNEGSKA (reference sequence). CDR3 coding DNA: TGCAGTGCCAAGAAACCAGGAAACTCTGGAAACACCATATATTTT. Its translation is CSAKKPGNSGNTIYF.

This clonotype was recorded a few times. The V gene is TRBV11-3, the J gene TRBJ2-7; 15 positions agree with TRBD2. V gave up 5 bases and J gave up 3 bases; unmatched junction bases: 2. CDR1 and CDR2 (germline): SGHNT, YENEEA. The CDR3 extends over 15 amino acids. This CDR3 reads CASSPGLAGGYEQYF. The CDR3 coding sequence is TGTGCCAGCAGCCCGGGACTAGCGGGGGGCTACGAGCAGTACTTC.

The rearrangement uses TRBV7-9 and TRBJ1-5; D remains unclear. The ends were cut back, 1 base at V and 6 bases at J, with 4 bases in the middle. Germline V gives CDR1 SEHNR, CDR2 FQNEAQ (reference sequence). The CDR3 sequence is 12 residues long. The DNA for the CDR3 is TGTGCCAGCAGCTTAGAGCGTCAGCCCCAGCATTTT. This codes for CASSLERQPQHF.

The chain employs TRBV7-9 and TRBJ2-1; 9 bases map to TRBD1. Germline assignment: CDR1 SEHNR and CDR2 FQNEAQ (reference sequence). Germline trimming cut 0 bases from V and 7 bases from J; bases unmatched to any gene: 13. The CDR3 extends over 18 amino acids. The CDR3 reads CASSLAMAGTGWGNEQFF. CDR3 nucleotides: TGTGCCAGCAGCTTAGCGATGGCGGGGACAGGGTGGGGTAATGAGCAGTTCTTC.

This clonotype occurred a few times. The V and J genes are TRBV12-3 or TRBV12-4 and TRBJ2-1; D call uncertain. V lost 5 bases, J lost 0 bases, and 8 bases lay in between. The CDR3 sequence is 14 residues long. CDR3 nucleotides: TGTGCCAGCAGTAAAGTTAGCTCCTACAATGAGCAGTTCTTC. Translation: CASSKVSSYNEQFF.